This TCR beta chain was documented in a study of blood T cell repertoires in COVID-19. V shed 5 bases and J shed 2 bases, with 15 bases lying between them. Per germline, CDR1 SGHNT and CDR2 YYREEE (reference sequence). This CDR3 region has 15 residues. Here immunoSEQ multiplex PCR was the method, and the copy in TCRdb shows in-frame clones only, minus some. The data show 150,000 to 200,000 clones, with about 90% seen just once and 4.8% held by the top ten. The sequencing sample was made of peripheral blood. This sequence originates from a man between 25 and 39 years old with COVID-19, enrolled during active disease. The chain combines TRBV5-4 with TRBJ2-3; D is perhaps TRBD2 (5 bases). The CDR3 sequence: CASRAGGIITDTQYF. CDR3 bases: TGTGCCAGCAGGGCTGGAGGAATAATCACAGATACGCAGTATTTT.